This T cell receptor (beta chain) is drawn from a study of vaccination effects on CD4 cells after COVID-19. Looked up from germline, CDR1 is SNHLY and CDR2 is FYNNEI. The ends were cut back, 3 bases at V and 3 bases at J, with 8 bases in the middle. The CDR3 is 14 amino acids. Isolation of CD4+ T cells took place after about nine days of culture. With respect to this clone: The antigen remains undetermined.

The data were produced by immunoSEQ multiplex PCR, yet TCRdb's version contains in-frame clones alone and is incomplete. The table shows some 36,000 clones, with about two thirds occurring only once. The gene calls are TRBV2 and TRBJ1-4, with unresolved D. The clonotype comes from a human donor who received a COVID-19 vaccine. The sequenced sample was CD4+ T cells from PBMCs cultured without peptide, obtained before COVID-19 vaccination. The CDR3 spells CASSDGRANEKLFF. The DNA for the CDR3 is TGTGCCAGCAGTGACGGGAGAGCTAATGAAAAACTGTTTTTT. The whole variable domain, filled in from reference TRBV2 and TRBJ1-4, reads EPEVTQTPSHQVTQMGQEVILRCVPISNHLYFYWYRQILGQKVEFLVSFYNNEISEKSEIFDDQFSVERPDGSNFTLKIRSTKLEDSAMYFCASSDGRANEKLFFGSGTQLSVL.